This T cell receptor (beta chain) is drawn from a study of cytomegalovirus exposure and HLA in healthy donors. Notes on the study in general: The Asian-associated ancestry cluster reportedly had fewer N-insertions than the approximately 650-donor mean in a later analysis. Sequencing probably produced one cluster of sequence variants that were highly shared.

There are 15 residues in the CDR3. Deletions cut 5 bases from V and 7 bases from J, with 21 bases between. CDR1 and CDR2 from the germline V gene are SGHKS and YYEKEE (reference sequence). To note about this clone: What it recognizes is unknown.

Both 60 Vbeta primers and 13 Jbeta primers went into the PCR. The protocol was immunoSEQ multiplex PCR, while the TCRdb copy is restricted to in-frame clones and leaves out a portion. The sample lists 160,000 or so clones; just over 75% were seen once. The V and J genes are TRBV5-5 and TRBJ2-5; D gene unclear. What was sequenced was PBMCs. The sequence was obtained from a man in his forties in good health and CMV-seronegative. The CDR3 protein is CASSLGLSPLGTQYF. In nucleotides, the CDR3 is TGTGCCAGCAGTCTTGGGCTCTCGCCCTTAGGGACCCAGTACTTC.